This TCR beta chain derives from a study of shared clonotypes between healthy human individuals (dated by TCRdb to about 2020). Background on the whole study: The cohort comprised two women and three men aged 18 to 49 years. To estimate repertoire size and how much clonotypes are shared between individuals, the study performed deep sequencing of blood TCR repertoires from a few healthy adults. For each donor, CD4 naive and CD4 memory were each run on three plates, CD8 naive on two plates, and CD8 memory on one plate. To increase sequencing depth and limit assay-specific biases, TCR repertoire library preparation and sequencing were carried out by different laboratories using diverse techniques. Leukapheresis yielded between about 0.94 and 8.9 billion PBMCs per donor. General conclusions and limits of the study: Because the study included a small number of donors, the genetic and exposure-history diversity represented was limited. Naive subsets generally had larger estimated clonotype richness than memory subsets. Sampling was restricted to blood, and TCR repertoires in tissues likely differ from the TCR repertoires found in blood. Incomplete sequencing was indicated by rarefaction of sorted-subset datasets, despite the large sequencing depth. Compared with non-shared clonotypes, clonotypes shared by all four sorted-subset donors had higher generation probabilities. Pairwise subsampling indicated that sequencing depth was expected to affect the degree of clonotype sharing among donors. Across a handful of donors, roughly 5.4% of naive CD4, 3% to 3.5% of naive CD8, around 2.1% of memory CD4, and 0.3% to 0.45% of memory CD8 clonotypes were shared.

Using the deep immunoSEQ assay, multiplex PCR amplified TCR CDR3 regions from genomic DNA. For each cell subset, the extracted genomic DNA was distributed evenly across all wells of several immunoSEQ 96-well plates, and each plate served as one replicate. Each replicate PCR for sorted subsets received about 220 ng genomic DNA, equal to tens of thousands of T cell genomes. Purified libraries were measured with a Qubit 3.0 fluorometer, size-checked on a Bioanalyzer 2100, and measured again with the KAPA Library Quantification kit. Every immunoSEQ 96-well plate was sequenced on a separate single-read 150-cycle Illumina NextSeq 550 flow cell. On the authors' methods: The immunoSEQ output contained only junctional sequences without quality scores, so filtering could not match that applied to full-length reads. To assign V/J genes and CDR3, sequences were annotated against IMGT germline references using PyIR, a Python wrapper for IgBLAST v1.9. Reads were filtered out if the reads had weak V/J assignments (E-value above 1e-6), no CDR3, stop codons, out-of-frame junctions, or ambiguous translated residues. V3J clonotypes were defined by identical inferred V gene, J gene, and CDR3 amino acid sequence. Percentage overlap between repertoires was computed as shared unique clonotypes divided by the size of the smaller repertoire. Repertoire richness was assessed with RTK rarefaction, the Chao1 estimator, and Recon v2.1 estimates of unobserved clonotypes. For all TCRbeta clonotypes obtained by the gDNA method from a few donors, generation probabilities were computed with OLGA. Sourced from immuneACCESS, this table was stored by TCRdb with only in-frame sequences that have V and J called. A share of the clones is absent; for the studies checked, an unresolved V gene accounts for under half, and the remainder has no known explanation. Clone size and V and J calls were adopted from that table, with D and trimming inferred from the DNA. This sample gives a few million clones in total; over 85% of them show up just once. The biggest ten clones account for about 1.6% of the sample.

CD8 naive samples were CD45RO-negative cells positively selected for CCR7, giving a CD45RA+CCR7+ population that excluded TemRA cells. The donors were healthy, HIV-negative adults with no recently reported acute infections or vaccinations. Only Caucasian adults living in Nashville, Tennessee, USA were represented among the donors. Blood was collected by leukapheresis, and PBMCs were isolated by Ficoll-Histopaque density gradient centrifugation and then cryopreserved in liquid nitrogen vapor phase. Purity and quantity of every magnetically sorted T cell population were checked by analytical flow cytometry. Genomic DNA was isolated from each sorted fraction and quantified by UV absorbance on a Nanodrop 2000c. As regards this clone: The antigen this receptor binds is unknown. Base qualities are not provided; no much larger clone lies one nucleotide away.

Inclusive of the bounding cysteine and phenylalanine, the CDR3 is 13 residues long. Only the CDR3 DNA stays, 39 bases, in frame from base 1. CDR1 and CDR2 are drawn from the germline V gene: MNHEY, SVGAGI. The V and J ends are trimmed by 4 bases and 5 bases, leaving 11 bases between them. Specimen: naive CD8+ T cells from PBMCs. Explained via the paper, the cell subset or site label denotes: CD45RA+CCR7+. The chain joins TRBV6-5 to TRBJ1-1, and perhaps TRBD1 as D gene, on 6 matching bases. The receptor was derived from a man younger than 35 in good health. Some clones in this sample may be carry-over from other donors' samples. The CDR3 region reads CASSWGRRTEAFF. The DNA sequence is as follows: TGTGCCAGCAGTTGGGGGCGGAGGACTGAAGCTTTCTTT.